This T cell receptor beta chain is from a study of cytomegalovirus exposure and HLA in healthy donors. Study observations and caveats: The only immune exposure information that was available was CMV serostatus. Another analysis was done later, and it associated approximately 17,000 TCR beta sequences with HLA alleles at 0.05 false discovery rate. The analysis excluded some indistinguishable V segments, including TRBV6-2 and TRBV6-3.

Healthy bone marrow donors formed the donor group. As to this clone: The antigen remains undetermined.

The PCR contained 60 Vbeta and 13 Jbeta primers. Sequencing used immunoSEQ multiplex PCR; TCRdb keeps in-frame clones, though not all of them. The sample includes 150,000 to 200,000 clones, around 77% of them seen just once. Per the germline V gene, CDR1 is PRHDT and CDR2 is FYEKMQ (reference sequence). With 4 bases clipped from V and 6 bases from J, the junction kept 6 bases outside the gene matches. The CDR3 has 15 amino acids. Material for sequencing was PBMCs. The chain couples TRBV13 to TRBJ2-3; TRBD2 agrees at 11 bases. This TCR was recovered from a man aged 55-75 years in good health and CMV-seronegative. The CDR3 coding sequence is TGTGCCAGCAGCTCCCGACTAGCGGGGTTGGATACGCAGTATTTT. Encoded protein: CASSSRLAGLDTQYF. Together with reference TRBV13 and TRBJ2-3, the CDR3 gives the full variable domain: AAGVIQSPRHLIKEKRETATLKCYPIPRHDTVYWYQQGPGQDPQFLISFYEKMQSDKGSIPDRFSAQQFSDYHSELNMSSLELGDSALYFCASSSRLAGLDTQYFGPGTRLTVL.